The rows below give T cell receptor beta chains drawn from one sample of a study of blood T cells in healthy people across ages. TCRdb passed the 5' RACE reads through MiXCR, listing each CDR3 protein once. The repertoire holds about 650,000 distinct CDR3 sequences, 32% seen once, with 15% in the top ten. The sample was blood. The receptors originated from an elderly woman in good health. CDR3s include the opening cysteine and the closing phenylalanine or tryptophan.

cdr3_aa,v_call,cdr3_length,j_call
CASSPGGPAQPQHF,TRBV5-1,14,TRBJ1-5
CASSLARGLLTDTQYF,TRBV7-2,16,TRBJ2-3
CASSVWDRGKETQYF,TRBV7-9,15,TRBJ2-5
CASSPLVGHLLNYGYTF,TRBV18,17,TRBJ1-2
CAIRGGQNTEAFF,TRBV10-3,13,TRBJ1-1
CSAKLTVADTQYF,TRBV20-1,13,TRBJ2-3
CAISESGRGTGANVLTF,TRBV10-3,17,TRBJ2-6
CASRIRDSGEQYF,TRBV2,13,NA
CASSQDRRRPTYNEQFF,TRBV4-2,17,TRBJ2-1
CASSQGLQASYEQYF,TRBV4-1,15,TRBJ2-7
CASSKSTGGGEKLFF,TRBV27,15,TRBJ1-4
CVSSSTGTGEQYF,TRBV6-1,13,TRBJ2-7
CASSPLLGRGDYEQYF,TRBV5-1,16,TRBJ2-7
CASSKWNRAADEQYF,TRBV19,15,TRBJ2-5
CASSVDSAGVLDEQFF,TRBV9,16,TRBJ2-1
CASSPYGALLKMNTEAFF,TRBV4-1,18,TRBJ1-1
CSARVAGTYEQYF,TRBV20-1,13,TRBJ2-7
CASARNHGYGYTF,TRBV12-3/TRBV12-4,13,TRBJ1-2
CASSERPLQETQYF,TRBV6-1,14,TRBJ2-5
CASRPTGVLYEQYF,TRBV5-1,14,TRBJ2-7
CASSSQGPPASGGYTF,TRBV5-1,16,TRBJ1-2
CASSFRGDGGYTF,TRBV12-3/TRBV12-4,13,TRBJ1-2
CSASHRVDEKLFF,TRBV20-1,13,TRBJ1-4
CAWSVRPLNGELFF,TRBV30,14,TRBJ2-2
CASSSDRSSGNTIYF,TRBV7-2,15,TRBJ1-3
CASSGGGGRGNEKRFF,TRBV6-1,16,TRBJ1-4
CASSESSGAYNEQFF,TRBV6-1,15,TRBJ2-1
CASSNAGVAGGYTDTQYF,TRBV5-1,18,TRBJ2-3
CASSQGVRSPYNEQFF,TRBV4-3,16,TRBJ2-1
CASSDSTSGSNEQFF,TRBV6-4,15,TRBJ2-1
CASSFSSGPTYEQYF,TRBV27,15,TRBJ2-7
CANSFLGGQANEQFF,TRBV5-1,15,TRBJ2-1
CSARVQRYNEQFF,TRBV20-1,13,TRBJ2-1
CASSSNPGTLTYEQYF,TRBV7-3,16,TRBJ2-7
CSARDWGSAYEQYF,TRBV20-1,14,TRBJ2-7
CAITSSIEGERTDTQYF,TRBV10-3,17,TRBJ2-3
CASSLGLRATNEKLFF,TRBV7-2,16,TRBJ1-4
CASSSGNNEQFF,TRBV7-3,12,TRBJ2-1
CASSQEAGDNEQFF,TRBV3-1,14,TRBJ2-1
CASSAQEGGWETQYF,TRBV7-2,15,TRBJ2-5
CASSPRTSGGPRATQYF,TRBV7-2,17,TRBJ2-3
CASSLTGEGTEAFF,TRBV28,14,TRBJ1-1
CASTTWGEHYNEQFF,TRBV21-1,15,TRBJ2-1
CASRTGSNEQFF,TRBV6-5,12,TRBJ2-1
CASSLSYGPDEQFF,TRBV7-2,14,TRBJ2-1
CSAVTSGGLSTDTQYF,TRBV20-1,16,TRBJ2-3
CASSQAGAVYGYTF,TRBV4-1,14,TRBJ1-2
CSARPGHTNTEAFF,TRBV20-1,14,TRBJ1-1
CSAKDVTNYGYTF,TRBV20-1,13,TRBJ1-2
CASSLRAGTGEDTQYF,TRBV5-1,16,TRBJ2-3
CASSSPTGFTDTQYF,TRBV7-2,15,TRBJ2-3
CASLSTRVAIETQYF,TRBV28,15,TRBJ2-5
CASSSPLGTDTQYF,TRBV7-2,14,TRBJ2-3